This TCR beta chain was sequenced during a study of blood T cells in healthy people across ages (dated by TCRdb to between 2014 and 2016). Describing the broader study: Template switching captured roughly one uniquely barcoded TCR beta cDNA molecule per two T cells in model experiments. The donors were divided into four age groups: young (average about 15 years), middle-aged (approximately 42), aged (under 70) and long-lived (roughly 86). For two donors (one aged 18 to 30 and one aged 80 or older), the study analyzed two additional independent replicas of 1 million unique cDNA reads from the same blood draw. The study measured age-related changes in TCR beta repertoire diversity using deep sequencing normalized with unique cDNA molecular identifiers. The full study reports these points: A strong correlation was found between observed TCR beta diversity and the percentage of naive T cells measured by flow cytometry. Because the CMV infection status of the donors was unknown, age-related changes in expanded clonotypes may potentially have been confounded. Total diversity estimates from one million sequenced T cells were considered lower bounds and underestimates. Bulk unsorted PBMC profiling prevented conclusive comparison of naive and antigen-experienced compartments. As age increased, observed TCR beta diversity per million T cells dropped in a roughly linear way, and a significant reduction was already evident by age 40. Compared with the aged group, more naive CD4+ T cells, fewer expanded clones and increased TCR diversity were shown by the long-lived group, suggesting age selection.

This clonotype showed up many times. The specificity of this receptor is unknown. No base-level quality is on record; no much larger clone is a single base apart. The roughly 39 donors, aged roughly 6 to 95 years, were systemically healthy Caucasian individuals from Russia. About 9.8 milliliters of peripheral blood were drawn from each donor into EDTA-treated Vacutainer tubes. Ficoll-Paque density-gradient centrifugation was used to isolate PBMCs, with at least 7 million obtained per sample. Trizol reagent was used to extract total RNA from the PBMCs, yielding at least 5 micrograms per sample. For every donor, an aliquot of PBMCs went through flow cytometry to measure the percentages of naive CD45RAhigh/CD27high T cells. V sheds 4 bases and J sheds 7 bases, leaving 20 bases between their ends. The CDR3 holds 16 amino acids from the cysteine to the phenylalanine. Only the CDR3 region is kept as DNA, spanning 48 bases read in frame from base 1. The germline V gene (reference sequence) specifies SGHKS as CDR1 and YYEKEE as CDR2.

Libraries were constructed by 5' RACE. Sequencing was carried out with an Illumina HiSeq 2500. The second PCR ran for about 6 to 11 cycles and used a J-beta primer mix along with a sample-barcoded 5' primer. A unique molecular identifier was introduced onto each TCR beta cDNA molecule by a template-switch 5' adaptor carrying 12 random nucleotides. At least 3 million CDR3-containing paired-end reads were obtained from each sample. The Mint cDNA synthesis kit, primed by a TRBC-specific oligonucleotide, was used to synthesize first-strand cDNA from all RNA. After uracil-DNA glycosylase treatment, a first 18-cycle PCR used universal primers M1SS and BC2_uni_R on all cDNA. The original methods were these. For normalization, 1 million high-quality reads, each with a distinct molecular identifier, were randomly selected from each sample. Reads with shared molecular identifiers were discarded instead of being binned into consensus sequences. MiTCR, with a Q25 quality threshold and the strictest error-elimination algorithm, was used for CDR3 identification, clonotype clustering and error correction. Lower-bound total TCR beta diversity was estimated with a nonparametric unseen species model using Euler transformation. The raw public reads went through TCRdb reprocessing: fastp at Q25, MiXCR clone calling, in-frame beta chains kept. Each entry is one CDR3 protein sequence, shown with its most common DNA and genes. TCRdb's processing, not the study's, gives the V and J calls here. A total of approximately 780,000 distinct CDR3 sequences appear in this sample, about a quarter of them only once. The ten most abundant clones make up 3% of the sample.

These records were also assigned to another study, of T cells of mothers and their children. Per the second study: The donors were nine systemically healthy Caucasian individuals, made up of three mothers and their six children. cDNA synthesis consumed the entire amount of extracted RNA, loaded at around 1.5 ug RNA in each 15 ul reaction. Sample barcodes and 2-4 random nucleotides were added via the M1S primer in the second PCR. Over 8.5 million TCR beta CDR3 reads came from each mother, compared with millions of reads from each child. Thymic selection shapes the output of TCR recombination in a similar way in related and unrelated pairs, and inherited differences have a minor effect. Normalized repertoire overlap was always found to be slightly, but never significantly, higher in related mother-child pairs than in unrelated mother-child pairs. Persistent microchimeric T cell clones were not detected, at a sensitivity of about 99 clones per million clonotypes. Deep NGS was used in the study to compare the TCR beta repertoires of mothers and children and to look for features that separate related mother-child pairs from unrelated individuals. On average, the children were around 11 +/- 4 years old, while the mothers were around 42 +/- 4 years old. After adapter ligation with NEBNext reagents, the libraries were sequenced on Illumina HiSeq 2000 with 100+100 nt paired-end reads. Mother and child libraries were prepared a month apart and sequenced in separate runs to prevent cross-contamination. For each donor, between roughly 450,000 and 2,300,000 distinct TCR beta clonotypes were identified. Naive TCR beta clonotypes were estimated from low-frequency clonotypes matched to each donor's FACS-determined naive share, without sorting.

Sequenced material: blood. The chain is made from TRBV5-5 and TRBJ1-4; there is no confident call for the D gene. This TCR derives from a boy between 10 and 17 years old in good health. The CDR3 reads CASSQGLDGRIEKLFF. Read as DNA, the sequence is TGTGCCAGCAGCCAAGGGCTGGACGGACGAATTGAAAAACTGTTTTTT.